These T cell receptor beta chains were read from a single sample in a study of blood T cell repertoires in COVID-19. Using immunoSEQ multiplex PCR, the repertoire was profiled, and TCRdb retains in-frame clones only, with some absent. The table shows about 190,000 clones, with roughly 80% occurring only once. Source material: peripheral blood. All receptors come from a man aged 50 to 59 who had recovered from COVID-19. The CDR3 runs from the conserved cysteine through the conserved F or W. Fields, in order: V gene, CDR3 length, D gene, clone size, J gene, CDR3 DNA, CDR3 protein. The D gene is left open where the match is weak. Clone size is shown for a subset of rows, as once, few, many or a class of expanded clone.

TRBV28	14	.	.	TRBJ2-1	TGTGCCAGCAGTTTAGGCGTTAGCGCTGATGAGCAGTTCTTC	CASSLGVSADEQFF
TRBV18	19	.	.	TRBJ1-5	TGTGCCAGCTCACCATTCAGGACTCAAAGTTTTGGGGTTGATCAGCCCCAGCATTTT	CASSPFRTQSFGVDQPQHF
TRBV4-2	14	.	.	TRBJ2-7	TGTGCCAGCAGCCCCCTGCGCGGCTCCTACGAGCAGTACTTC	CASSPLRGSYEQYF
TRBV30	15	.	few	TRBJ1-1	TGTGCCTGGAGTCTCGCAGGGGACCCTAACACTGAAGCTTTCTTT	CAWSLAGDPNTEAFF
TRBV18	13	.	.	TRBJ2-2	TGTGCCAGCTCACCGACTGGTCCCGGGGAGCTGTTTTTT	CASSPTGPGELFF
TRBV5-1	15	.	.	TRBJ2-2	TGCGCCAGCAGCTTGGGACAGGCCTTGACCGGGGAGCTGTTTTTT	CASSLGQALTGELFF
TRBV30	14	.	.	TRBJ1-5	TGTGCCTGGAGTGTAGGGATAGCGGGTCAGCCCCAGCATTTT	CAWSVGIAGQPQHF
TRBV7-6	15	.	.	TRBJ2-5	TGTGCCAGCAGCTCCAGCGGTCCTATCCAAGAGACCCAGTACTTC	CASSSSGPIQETQYF
TRBV19	16	TRBD1	.	TRBJ1-5	TGTGCCAGTAGTCAAGGGACAGGGACGAACCCCCAGCCCCAGCATTTT	CASSQGTGTNPQPQHF
TRBV11-2	15	TRBD2	.	TRBJ2-1	TGTGCCAGCAGTTATAGCGGGAGCTCCTACAATGAGCAGTTCTTC	CASSYSGSSYNEQFF
TRBV3-1/TRBV3-2	16	.	.	TRBJ2-1	TGTGCCAGCAGCCAAGGTGCGGGGAGCCACTACAATGAGCAGTTCTTC	CASSQGAGSHYNEQFF
TRBV5-1	12	.	.	TRBJ1-1	TGCGCCAGCAGCTTGGTGGGGCTTGAAGCTTTCTTT	CASSLVGLEAFF
TRBV6-5	16	.	.	TRBJ1-2	TGTGCCAGCAGTTCCCGGGGGGCAGTGTCTAACTATGGCTACACCTTC	CASSSRGAVSNYGYTF
TRBV19	14	.	.	TRBJ1-2	TGTGCCAGTAGGGACAGAAAGAACGGCTATGGCTACACCTTC	CASRDRKNGYGYTF
TRBV4-3	14	.	.	TRBJ1-1	TGCGCCAGCAGCCAACGCAGGGGTGACACTGAAGCTTTCTTT	CASSQRRGDTEAFF
TRBV6-5	14	.	.	TRBJ2-6	TGTGCCACCGAGAGGAGTTCTGGGGCCAACGTCCTGACTTTC	CATERSSGANVLTF
TRBV3-1/TRBV3-2	11	.	once	TRBJ2-1	TGTGCCAGCAGCGGGGTCGGGGTAACGTTCTTC	CASSGVGVTFF
TRBV6-4	16	.	.	TRBJ1-5	TGTGCCAGCAGGATGAGAGAATGGGACAACCAACGGCCCCAGCATTTT	CASRMREWDNQRPQHF
TRBV27	15	.	.	TRBJ2-5	TGTGCCAGCAAGGGGTGGGGCGCGGGGCAAGAGACCCAGTACTTC	CASKGWGAGQETQYF
TRBV28	15	.	.	TRBJ1-1	TGTGCCACCATTAGGGGAACGAATTGGAACACTGAAGCTTTCTTT	CATIRGTNWNTEAFF
TRBV19	15	.	.	TRBJ2-3	TGTGCCAGTAGTATCCGCCGACAGGGAGGAGATACGCAGTATTTT	CASSIRRQGGDTQYF
TRBV18	16	.	few	TRBJ1-2	TGTGCCAGCTCACCGACCTCCAACAGGGCACCACATGGCTACACCTTC	CASSPTSNRAPHGYTF
TRBV14	14	TRBD1	.	TRBJ2-3	TGTGCCAGCAGCCAGGATCAGGGGGCAGATACGCAGTATTTT	CASSQDQGADTQYF
TRBV19	17	TRBD1	few	TRBJ1-2	TGTGCCAGTAGTGTGAAGAAATCAGGGGGCGCTACCCTTGGCTACACCTTC	CASSVKKSGGATLGYTF
TRBV3-1/TRBV3-2	14	.	.	TRBJ1-1	TGTGCCAGCAGCTACGGACAGCTGAACACTGAAGCTTTCTTT	CASSYGQLNTEAFF
TRBV27	14	.	.	TRBJ1-5	TGTGCCAGCAGTCCCTTGGCAGGGGCCCTAGCCCAGCATTTT	CASSPLAGALAQHF
TRBV9	14	.	.	TRBJ1-1	TGTGCCAGCAGCGTTGCAACAGACAACACTGAAGCTTTCTTT	CASSVATDNTEAFF